The entry that follows covers one TCR beta chain sequence. TCRdb called the RT-PCR reads again in MiXCR, with one record for every CDR3 protein. The sample contains about 74,000 distinct CDR3 sequences, less than 30% of which appear only once. V was clipped by 3 bases and J by 0 bases; unmatched bases: 5. The CDR3 covers 16 residues. Germline loops: CDR1 MDHEN, CDR2 SYDVKM. The sample belongs to a study of patients and donors after allogeneic stem cell transplantation. Sample: blood, either unsorted or a sorted T cell fraction (not recorded which). The genes are TRBV28 and TRBJ1-5; 7 bases are a match to TRBD1. The TCR was taken from a human donor who was either an allogeneic HSCT recipient or a stem cell or donor lymphocyte infusion donor (not recorded which). It is not recorded whose cells these are; they may come from a transplant donor. The CDR3, as DNA: TGTGCCAGCAGTTTGTGGCACAGGGGTAGCAATCAGCCCCAGCATTTT. Amino acid sequence: CASSLWHRGSNQPQHF.